The present entry profiles one TCR beta chain with its context. Time point noted: longitudinal time-point 1 (baseline). Source material was 2 million unsorted PBMCs, stored at -80 °C in RNAlater. Between the trimmed V and J ends, which lost 2 bases and 0 bases, there was a span of 11 bases. The CDR3 is 16 amino acids. The germline V gene has CDR1 SGHVS and CDR2 FNYEAQ. A 10-nucleotide random UMI tagged transcripts in template-switch 5'RACE cDNA synthesis. Over 160 million TCR-beta sequences from 15-18 subjects came out of each sequencing run. TCRdb itself ran the 5' RACE reads through MiXCR, one entry per CDR3 protein. The sample yields tens of thousands of distinct CDR3 sequences, roughly an eighth seen once. This entry is derived from a study of neurological immune-mediated disorders.

The chain recombines TRBV7-6 with TRBJ2-1, with a possible D match to TRBD2 (6 bases). The receptor was derived from a female donor with HTLV-1-associated myelopathy (HAM/TSP). Sequencing was performed on PBMCs. For the CDR3, the DNA is TGTGCCAGCAGCTTAAGACGGGGGAGCTCCTACAATGAGCAGTTCTTC. It translates to CASSLRRGSSYNEQFF.